This T cell receptor beta chain was recovered during a study of T cell repertoires in cytomegalovirus infection. MiXCR, run by TCRdb on the reads, gives a single entry per CDR3 protein. The sample holds 560,000 or so distinct CDR3 sequences; 16% are singletons and the top ten take roughly a quarter. Study-wide points: Summed frequency of shared TCR beta families picked out CMV carriers who also had the relevant HLA.

The CDR3 covers 15 residues. The V gene's germline CDR1 is SGHTS and CDR2 YDEGEE. V lost 0 bases to trimming and J lost 5 bases, with 11 bases between them. This clonotype appeared a few times. Its specificity is unknown. This TCR came from a human donor in good health (CMV status not recorded). Some clones in this sample may be carry-over from other donors' samples. The chain links TRBV5-8 to TRBJ2-2; D is unclear. Sequencing was done on a sample of CD8+ T cells from PBMCs. In DNA form, the CDR3 reads TGTGCCAGCAGCTTGGACCAGGTCCGAACCGGGGAGCTGTTTTTT. Its translation is CASSLDQVRTGELFF.